This is a list of T cell receptor beta chains from one sample in a study of response to subunit inactivated influenza vaccine. TCRdb fed the RT-PCR reads into MiXCR, producing one record per CDR3 protein. The sample has 500,000 or so distinct CDR3 sequences, approximately 15% seen once. This material consisted of CD4+ T cells sorted from PBMCs, taken less than 30 months after vaccination. All receptors come from a man between 50 and 69 years old who received an inactivated influenza vaccine. The CDR3 runs from the conserved cysteine through the conserved F or W. The D gene is left open where the match is weak. Clone size is stated in some rows and not others, as once, few, many or a class when expanded.

size: .
J: TRBJ1-1
V: TRBV5-1
D: TRBD1
DNA: TGCGCCAGCAGCTTTTTGACAGGGACCATGAACACTGAAGCTTTCTTT
CDR3: CASSFLTGTMNTEAFF

size: once
J: TRBJ2-7
V: TRBV10-3
D: .
DNA: TGTGCGATCAGTGACCAGATAAGGGGTGCCTACGAGCAGTACTTC
CDR3: CAISDQIRGAYEQYF

size: .
J: TRBJ2-7
V: TRBV30
D: TRBD2
DNA: TGTGCCTGGAGTTCGGGACTAGCAGTCAAGCAGTACTTC
CDR3: CAWSSGLAVKQYF

size: many
J: TRBJ2-2
V: TRBV24-1
D: .
DNA: TGTGCCACCAGTGATACCCACAGGCGGGGAAGGACCGGGGAGCTGTTTTTT
CDR3: CATSDTHRRGRTGELFF

size: .
J: TRBJ2-7
V: TRBV20-1
D: TRBD2
DNA: TGCAGTGCTAGGGGCGGGGGGGCTAGCTACGAGCAGTACTTC
CDR3: CSARGGGASYEQYF

size: .
J: TRBJ2-7
V: TRBV7-9
D: .
DNA: TGTGCCAGCAGCTTAAGTAGAGCCTACTCCTACGAGCAGTACTTC
CDR3: CASSLSRAYSYEQYF

size: many
J: TRBJ2-7
V: TRBV10-3
D: .
DNA: TGTGCCATCACGAGAGGGTTGGGCGAGCAGTACTTC
CDR3: CAITRGLGEQYF

size: .
J: TRBJ2-3
V: TRBV5-4
D: .
DNA: TGTGCCAGCAGGTCTGACAGGTTCACAGATACGCAGTATTTT
CDR3: CASRSDRFTDTQYF

size: few
J: TRBJ1-5
V: TRBV19
D: .
DNA: TGTGCCAGTAGCAAAAGACAGGTCGGCAATCAGCCCCAGCATTTT
CDR3: CASSKRQVGNQPQHF

size: .
J: TRBJ2-1
V: TRBV6-2/TRBV6-3
D: TRBD2
DNA: TGTGCCAGCAGTTACTCGAGGCTAGCGGGAAGACGGCAGGAGAATGAGCAGTTCTTC
CDR3: CASSYSRLAGRRQENEQFF

size: .
J: TRBJ1-2
V: TRBV5-6
D: .
DNA: TGTGCCAGCAGCTCCAGGGTGATGGATGGCTACACCTTC
CDR3: CASSSRVMDGYTF

size: many
J: TRBJ2-3
V: TRBV24-1
D: .
DNA: TGTGCCACCAGTTCGGGCGGTGATAGCACAGATACGCAGTATTTT
CDR3: CATSSGGDSTDTQYF

size: .
J: TRBJ2-2
V: TRBV6-5
D: TRBD2
DNA: TGTGCCAGCAGTTACTTTCCGGGGGGGCCAACCGGGGAGCTGTTTTTT
CDR3: CASSYFPGGPTGELFF

size: .
J: TRBJ1-6
V: TRBV4-3
D: TRBD1
DNA: TGCGCCAGCAGCCAAGTTTTGTGGGGACAGGGGGCTATTTCACCCCTCCACTTT
CDR3: CASSQVLWGQGAISPLHF

size: .
J: TRBJ2-1
V: TRBV20-1
D: TRBD2
DNA: TGCAGTGCTAGAGTCCGGACTAGCGTGGGTGAGCAGTTCTTC
CDR3: CSARVRTSVGEQFF

size: few
J: TRBJ1-5
V: TRBV12-3/TRBV12-4
D: .
DNA: TGTGCCAGCAGTTTGAATTGGGGTTCGACGAATCAGCCCCAGCATTTT
CDR3: CASSLNWGSTNQPQHF

size: few
J: TRBJ1-1
V: TRBV11-1
D: .
DNA: TGTGCCAGCAGCTTAATCCCGCAACGGACGAGAAACACTGAAGCTTTCTTT
CDR3: CASSLIPQRTRNTEAFF

size: few
J: TRBJ2-1
V: TRBV7-9
D: .
DNA: TGTGCCAGCAGCTTAATTGCCGGTCATGAGCAGTTCTTC
CDR3: CASSLIAGHEQFF

size: .
J: TRBJ2-5
V: TRBV20-1
D: TRBD2
DNA: TGCAGTGCAGAACTAGCGGGGCTTCAAGAGACCCAGTACTTC
CDR3: CSAELAGLQETQYF

size: few
J: TRBJ2-1
V: TRBV5-1
D: .
DNA: TGCGCCAGCAGGTCGGACGGCAGCTCCTACAATGAGCAGTTCTTC
CDR3: CASRSDGSSYNEQFF

size: .
J: TRBJ2-7
V: TRBV11-2
D: TRBD1
DNA: TGTGCCAGCAGCCGGGACAGGGAAGCCGAGCAGTACTTC
CDR3: CASSRDREAEQYF

size: few
J: TRBJ1-5
V: TRBV20-1
D: TRBD1
DNA: TGCAGTGCTCGACAGGGTCGGGATCAGCCCCAGCATTTT
CDR3: CSARQGRDQPQHF

size: few
J: TRBJ2-3
V: TRBV20-1
D: .
DNA: TGCAGTGTTAAGGCCGGGGGCCGATCGCAGTATTTT
CDR3: CSVKAGGRSQYF

size: .
J: TRBJ2-3
V: TRBV20-1
D: TRBD2
DNA: TGCAGTGCTAGGCGGGGGGTACCCACAGATACGCAGTATTTT
CDR3: CSARRGVPTDTQYF

size: .
J: TRBJ2-6
V: TRBV6-2/TRBV6-3
D: TRBD1
DNA: TGTGCCAGCAGTTACTTGTTCGCGGGACAGGGCGATTCAGTACTCTCTGGGGCCAACGTCCTGACTTTC
CDR3: CASSYLFAGQGDSVLSGANVLTF

size: .
J: TRBJ2-7
V: TRBV10-3
D: .
DNA: TGTGCCATCAGTGACCAGGGGTTTACGGGGGAGCAGTACTTC
CDR3: CAISDQGFTGEQYF

size: few
J: TRBJ2-1
V: TRBV9
D: .
DNA: TGTGCCAGCAGCCGAAGGGTGCTCCGGGCCGACAATGAGCAGTTCTTC
CDR3: CASSRRVLRADNEQFF

size: few
J: TRBJ2-2
V: TRBV5-1
D: .
DNA: TGCGCCAGCAGCTTGAACGTGCATATGAACACCGGGGAGCTGTTTTTT
CDR3: CASSLNVHMNTGELFF

size: few
J: TRBJ1-4
V: TRBV27
D: .
DNA: TGTGCCAGCAGTTTATCCCCGGGAGCTAATGAAAAACTGTTTTTT
CDR3: CASSLSPGANEKLFF

size: .
J: TRBJ2-7
V: TRBV4-1
D: .
DNA: TGCGCCAGCAGCCAAGGGGGAGTTAACAGTGGGGAGCAGTACTTC
CDR3: CASSQGGVNSGEQYF

size: few
J: TRBJ1-1
V: TRBV24-1
D: TRBD1
DNA: TGTGCCACCAGTGACACCGGGACAGCAGCTTTCTTT
CDR3: CATSDTGTAAFF

size: few
J: TRBJ2-1
V: TRBV6-5
D: TRBD2
DNA: TGTGCCAGCAGTTACAGTACTAGCGGGGCGAACAATGAGCAGTTCTTC
CDR3: CASSYSTSGANNEQFF

size: .
J: TRBJ2-1
V: TRBV10-3
D: TRBD2
DNA: TGTGCCATCAGTGCATCGGGAGGGCCGTACAATGAGCAGTTCTTC
CDR3: CAISASGGPYNEQFF

size: .
J: TRBJ2-2
V: TRBV24-1
D: .
DNA: TGTGCCACTACAAAGGGTTTAGGAGGGGAGCTGTTTTTT
CDR3: CATTKGLGGELFF

size: .
J: TRBJ2-7
V: TRBV28
D: TRBD1
DNA: TGTGCCAGCCATGACAGGGGCAACGAGCAGTACTTC
CDR3: CASHDRGNEQYF

size: .
J: TRBJ1-4
V: TRBV19
D: .
DNA: TGTGCCAGTAGTATCTGGGAGGAAAAACTGTTTTTT
CDR3: CASSIWEEKLFF

size: .
J: TRBJ2-5
V: TRBV28
D: TRBD2
DNA: TGTGCCAGCAGTCCCGGGAGGCTTCTCGAAGAGACCCAGTACTTC
CDR3: CASSPGRLLEETQYF

size: few
J: TRBJ2-7
V: TRBV9
D: TRBD2
DNA: TGTGCCAGCAGCGGGAGCGGGAGCGTATCCCCTACCGAGCAGTACTTC
CDR3: CASSGSGSVSPTEQYF

size: many
J: TRBJ2-1
V: TRBV20-1
D: TRBD2
DNA: TGCAGTGCTAGGACTAGCGGGGGGGCCTTCGAAAATGAGCAGTTCTTC
CDR3: CSARTSGGAFENEQFF

size: few
J: TRBJ2-2
V: TRBV19
D: TRBD1
DNA: TGTGCCAGTAGCCCGGGACAGTACGGGGAGCTGTTTTTT
CDR3: CASSPGQYGELFF

size: .
J: TRBJ2-5
V: TRBV20-1
D: .
DNA: TGCAGTGTAGGGACGGCGGAGGTAATCCAGTACTTC
CDR3: CSVGTAEVIQYF

size: .
J: TRBJ1-2
V: TRBV2
D: .
DNA: TGTGCCAGCGGCAGAAACTATGGCTACACCTTC
CDR3: CASGRNYGYTF

size: few
J: TRBJ1-5
V: TRBV12-3/TRBV12-4
D: .
DNA: TGTGCCAGCAGCTTAACCTCGGGTTTTCAGCCCCAGCATTTT
CDR3: CASSLTSGFQPQHF

size: few
J: TRBJ1-2
V: TRBV6-1
D: .
DNA: TGTGCCAGCAGTGCGGAGGCTACCCCTGGTGGCTACACCTTC
CDR3: CASSAEATPGGYTF

size: many
J: TRBJ2-1
V: TRBV20-1
D: TRBD2
DNA: TGCAGTGCTACCAGACTAGCTTCCTACAATGAGCAGTTCTTC
CDR3: CSATRLASYNEQFF

size: few
J: TRBJ2-1
V: TRBV28
D: .
DNA: TGTGCCAGCAGCATAGGGGTTAGCGGATACAATGAGCAGTTCTTC
CDR3: CASSIGVSGYNEQFF

size: few
J: TRBJ1-3
V: TRBV29-1
D: .
DNA: TGCAGCGTTGAGTCGGCTGGAAACACCATATATTTT
CDR3: CSVESAGNTIYF

size: many
J: TRBJ2-7
V: TRBV12-3/TRBV12-4
D: TRBD2
DNA: TGTGCCAGCAGTCTTCGGGAGGGCCCCTACGAGCAGTACTTC
CDR3: CASSLREGPYEQYF

size: once
J: TRBJ2-1
V: TRBV20-1
D: TRBD2
DNA: TGCAGTGCTAGATCGAGACTAGCGGGGATAAACAATGAACAGTTCTTC
CDR3: CSARSRLAGINNEQFF

size: few
J: TRBJ2-3
V: TRBV5-1
D: .
DNA: TGCGCCAGCAGCACCCTTACGGAGACAGATACGCAGTATTTT
CDR3: CASSTLTETDTQYF

size: few
J: TRBJ2-5
V: TRBV11-1
D: .
DNA: TGTGCCAGCAGCTTAGTTGAGCGCGAGAGGATACGACGAGAGACCCAGTACTTC
CDR3: CASSLVERERIRRETQYF

size: .
J: TRBJ2-7
V: TRBV29-1
D: .
DNA: TGCAGCGTTGAGGGGCTTCACGAGCAGTACTTC
CDR3: CSVEGLHEQYF

size: .
J: TRBJ2-7
V: TRBV20-1
D: TRBD2
DNA: TGCAGTGCTAAGTCGTTGGGCGGGAGGGCCAATTTGCTGAGCGAGCAGTACTTC
CDR3: CSAKSLGGRANLLSEQYF